This T cell receptor (beta chain) was identified during a study of cytomegalovirus exposure and HLA in healthy donors. Study-level information: From donors who were HLA-typed, an early data release held 70 million to 90 million unique TCRs. Findings and limits, study-wide: The authors later linked a missense DCLRE1C variant to TCR beta V- and J-gene trimming. The authors assumed roughly uniform sequencing depth across donors for presence/absence analyses.

For this clone: Its antigen is not identified.

The CDR3 runs 11 residues. Trimming shortened V by 4 bases and J by 10 bases, and 8 bases separated the two germline ends. Per germline, CDR1 SGHTA and CDR2 FQGNSA. Researchers ran the PCR with 60 Vbeta and 13 Jbeta primers. Clones were read by immunoSEQ multiplex PCR, and TCRdb kept only the in-frame ones, dropping some. Among 130,000 or so clones listed, around 80% were seen once. This chain uses TRBV7-2 with TRBJ2-1; D is undetermined. Source material: PBMCs. This TCR derives from a woman aged 35 to 49 in good health and CMV-seronegative. The CDR3 reads CASSYTTEQFF. Written as DNA, the CDR3 is TGTGCCAGCAGCTATACAACCGAGCAGTTCTTC.